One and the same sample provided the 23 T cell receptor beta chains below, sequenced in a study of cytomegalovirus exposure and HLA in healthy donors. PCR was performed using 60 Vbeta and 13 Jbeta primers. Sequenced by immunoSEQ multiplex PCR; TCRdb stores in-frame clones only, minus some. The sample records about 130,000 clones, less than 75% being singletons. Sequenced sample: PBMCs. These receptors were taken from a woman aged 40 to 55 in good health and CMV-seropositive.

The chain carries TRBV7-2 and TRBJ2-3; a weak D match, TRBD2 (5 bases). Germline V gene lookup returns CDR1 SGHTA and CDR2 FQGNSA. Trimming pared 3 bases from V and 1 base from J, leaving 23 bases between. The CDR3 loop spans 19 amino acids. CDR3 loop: CASSFSPLGMGEGTDTQYF. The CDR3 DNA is TGTGCCAGCAGCTTTTCGCCCTTGGGGATGGGAGAGGGCACAGATACGCAGTATTTT.

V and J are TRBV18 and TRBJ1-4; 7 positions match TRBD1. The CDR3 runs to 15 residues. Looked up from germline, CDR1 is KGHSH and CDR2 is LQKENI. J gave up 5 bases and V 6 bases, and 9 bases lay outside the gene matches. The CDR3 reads CASSPNRDSNEKLFF. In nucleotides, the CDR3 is TGTGCCAGCTCTCCGAACCGGGACAGCAATGAAAAACTGTTTTTT.

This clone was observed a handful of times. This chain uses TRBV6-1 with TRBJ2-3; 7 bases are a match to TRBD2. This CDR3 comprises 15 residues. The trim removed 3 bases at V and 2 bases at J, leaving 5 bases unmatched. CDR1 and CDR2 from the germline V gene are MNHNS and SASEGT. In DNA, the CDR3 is TGTGCCAGCAGTGAGGGGGGGAGTTACACAGATACGCAGTATTTT. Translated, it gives CASSEGGSYTDTQYF.

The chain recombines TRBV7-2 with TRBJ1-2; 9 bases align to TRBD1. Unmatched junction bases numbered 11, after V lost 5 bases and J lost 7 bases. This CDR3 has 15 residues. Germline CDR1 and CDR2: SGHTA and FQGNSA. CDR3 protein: CASSGSGTGSSGYTF. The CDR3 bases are TGTGCCAGCAGCGGGTCCGGGACAGGGAGTAGTGGCTACACCTTC.

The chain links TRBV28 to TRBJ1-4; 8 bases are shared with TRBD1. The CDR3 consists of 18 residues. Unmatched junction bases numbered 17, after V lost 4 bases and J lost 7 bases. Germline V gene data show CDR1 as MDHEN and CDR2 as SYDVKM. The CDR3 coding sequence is TGTGCCAGCAGTTCTCCCCTCGCCGCCGGGACAGGTGTTGAAAAACTGTTTTTT. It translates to CASSSPLAAGTGVEKLFF. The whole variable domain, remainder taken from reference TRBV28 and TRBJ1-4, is DVKVTQSSRYLVKRTGEKVFLECVQDMDHENMFWYRQDPGLGLRLIYFSYDVKMKEKGDIPEGYSVSREKKERFSLILESASTNQTSMYLCASSSPLAAGTGVEKLFFGSGTQLSVL.

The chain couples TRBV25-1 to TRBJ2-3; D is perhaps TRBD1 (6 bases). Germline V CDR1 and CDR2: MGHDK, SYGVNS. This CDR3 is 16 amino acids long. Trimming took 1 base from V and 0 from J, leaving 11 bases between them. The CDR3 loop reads CASSELGTPSTDTQYF. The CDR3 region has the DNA TGTGCCAGCAGTGAATTAGGGACACCGAGCACAGATACGCAGTATTTT.

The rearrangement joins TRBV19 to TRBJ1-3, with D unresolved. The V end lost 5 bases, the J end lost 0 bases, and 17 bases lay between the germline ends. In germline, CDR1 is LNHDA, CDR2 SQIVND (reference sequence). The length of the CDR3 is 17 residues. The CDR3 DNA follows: TGTGCCAGTAGTGCCTTCGTGAGCGAGGGCTCTGGAAACACCATATATTTT. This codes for CASSAFVSEGSGNTIYF.

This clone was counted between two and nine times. The chain's CDR3 is CASSGQGVYGYTF. The DNA for the CDR3 is TGTGCCAGCAGCGGACAGGGAGTGTATGGCTACACCTTC. The chain combines TRBV7-9 with TRBJ1-2; 8 nucleotides match TRBD1. The CDR3 totals 13 residues. Germline trimming cut 5 bases from V and 5 bases from J; bases unmatched to any gene: 4. Germline V gene data show CDR1 as SEHNR and CDR2 as FQNEAQ (reference sequence).

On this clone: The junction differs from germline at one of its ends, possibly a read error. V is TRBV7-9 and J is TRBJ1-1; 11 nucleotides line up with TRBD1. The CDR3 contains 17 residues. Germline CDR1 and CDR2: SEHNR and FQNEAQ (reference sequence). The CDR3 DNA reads TGTTCCAGCAGCTTAGGGGACAGGGGGAAAGTGATGGGTGAAGCTTTCTTT. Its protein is CSSSLGDRGKVMGEAFF.

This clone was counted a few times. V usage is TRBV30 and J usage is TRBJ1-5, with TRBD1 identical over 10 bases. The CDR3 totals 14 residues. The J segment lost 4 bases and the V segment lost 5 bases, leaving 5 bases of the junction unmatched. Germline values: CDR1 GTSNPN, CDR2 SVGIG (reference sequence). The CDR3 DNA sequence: TGTGCCTGGGATGGGACAGGGGATAATCAGCCCCAGCATTTT. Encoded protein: CAWDGTGDNQPQHF.

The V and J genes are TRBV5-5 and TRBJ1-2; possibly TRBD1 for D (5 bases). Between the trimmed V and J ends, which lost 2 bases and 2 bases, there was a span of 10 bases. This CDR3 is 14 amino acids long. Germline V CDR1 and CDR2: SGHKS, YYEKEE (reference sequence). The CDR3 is CASSFDSPNYGYTF. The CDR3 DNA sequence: TGTGCCAGCAGCTTCGACAGTCCAAACTATGGCTACACCTTC. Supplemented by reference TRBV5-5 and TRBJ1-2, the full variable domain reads DAGVTQSPTHLIKTRGQQVTLRCSPISGHKSVSWYQQVLGQGPQFIFQYYEKEERGRGNFPDRFSARQFPNYSSELNVNALLLGDSALYLCASSFDSPNYGYTFGSGTRLTVV.

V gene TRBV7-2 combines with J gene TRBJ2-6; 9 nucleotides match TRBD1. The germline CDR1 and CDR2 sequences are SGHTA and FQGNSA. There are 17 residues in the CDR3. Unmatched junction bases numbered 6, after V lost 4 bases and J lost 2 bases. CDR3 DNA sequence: TGTGCCAGCAGCTCCCGGGACAGGGCTGCTGGGGCCAACGTCCTGACTTTC. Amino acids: CASSSRDRAAGANVLTF.

CDR3 residues: CASSLTGGTTYEQYF. CDR3 DNA sequence: TGTGCCAGCAGCTTAACAGGGGGCACGACCTACGAGCAGTACTTC. The chain links TRBV7-3 to TRBJ2-7; 7 nucleotides line up with TRBD1. The V gene end was trimmed by 0 bases and the J gene end by 2 bases; junction bases not matched to a gene: 4. The germline V gene encodes CDR1 SGHTA and CDR2 FQGTGA. This CDR3 spans 15 amino acids.

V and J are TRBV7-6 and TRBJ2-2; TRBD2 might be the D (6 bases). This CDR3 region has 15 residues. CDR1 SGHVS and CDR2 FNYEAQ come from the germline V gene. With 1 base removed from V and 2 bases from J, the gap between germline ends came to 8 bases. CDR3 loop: CASSLVAANTGELFF. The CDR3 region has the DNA TGTGCCAGCAGCTTAGTAGCGGCTAACACCGGGGAGCTGTTTTTT.

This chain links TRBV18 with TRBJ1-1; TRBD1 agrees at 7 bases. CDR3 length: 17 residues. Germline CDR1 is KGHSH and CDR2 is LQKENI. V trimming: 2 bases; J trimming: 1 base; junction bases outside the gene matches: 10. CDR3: CASSPLVGGGRNTEAFF. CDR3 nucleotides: TGTGCCAGCTCACCATTGGTAGGGGGCGGTCGGAACACTGAAGCTTTCTTT.

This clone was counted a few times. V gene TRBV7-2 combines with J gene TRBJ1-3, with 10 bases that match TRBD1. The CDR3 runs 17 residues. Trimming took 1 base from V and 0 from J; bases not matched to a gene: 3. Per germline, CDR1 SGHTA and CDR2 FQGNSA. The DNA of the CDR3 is TGTGCCAGCAGCTTAGGACAGGGGGCCTACTCTGGAAACACCATATATTTT. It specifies CASSLGQGAYSGNTIYF.

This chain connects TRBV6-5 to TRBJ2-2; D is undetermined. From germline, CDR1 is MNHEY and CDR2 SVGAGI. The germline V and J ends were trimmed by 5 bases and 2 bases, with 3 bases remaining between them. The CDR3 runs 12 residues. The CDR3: CASSLNTGELFF. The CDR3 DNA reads TGTGCCAGCAGTCTCAACACCGGGGAGCTGTTTTTT.

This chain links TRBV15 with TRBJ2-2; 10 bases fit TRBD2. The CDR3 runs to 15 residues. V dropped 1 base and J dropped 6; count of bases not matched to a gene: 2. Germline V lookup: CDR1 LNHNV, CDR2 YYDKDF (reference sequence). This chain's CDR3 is CATSRGTSGAGELFF. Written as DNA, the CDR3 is TGTGCCACCAGCAGAGGTACTAGCGGGGCCGGGGAGCTGTTTTTT.

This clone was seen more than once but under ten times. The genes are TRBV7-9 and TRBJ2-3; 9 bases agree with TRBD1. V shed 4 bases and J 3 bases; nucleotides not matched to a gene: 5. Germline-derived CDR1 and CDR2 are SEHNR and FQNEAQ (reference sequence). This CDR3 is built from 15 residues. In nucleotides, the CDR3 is TGTGCCAGCAGCTCGGTCGGGACAGGGACAGATACGCAGTATTTT. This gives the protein CASSSVGTGTDTQYF.

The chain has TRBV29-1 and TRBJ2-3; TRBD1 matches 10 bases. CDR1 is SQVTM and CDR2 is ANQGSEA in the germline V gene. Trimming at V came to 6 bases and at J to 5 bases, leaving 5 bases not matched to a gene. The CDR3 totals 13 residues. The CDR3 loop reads CSVRQGAVDTQYF. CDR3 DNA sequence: TGCAGCGTCCGACAGGGGGCGGTAGATACGCAGTATTTT.

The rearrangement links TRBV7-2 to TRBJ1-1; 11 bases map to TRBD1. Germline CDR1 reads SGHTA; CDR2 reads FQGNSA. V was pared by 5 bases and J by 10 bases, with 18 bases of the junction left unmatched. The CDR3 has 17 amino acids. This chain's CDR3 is CASSPGTGGKAGSGAFF. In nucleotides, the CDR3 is TGTGCCAGCAGCCCGGGGACAGGGGGGAAAGCTGGATCGGGAGCTTTCTTT.

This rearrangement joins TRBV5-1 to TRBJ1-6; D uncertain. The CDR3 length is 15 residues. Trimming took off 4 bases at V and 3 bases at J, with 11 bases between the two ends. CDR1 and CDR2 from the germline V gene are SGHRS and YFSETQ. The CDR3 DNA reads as TGCGCCAGCAGCCCCGATCCGAGCTATAATTCACCCCTCCACTTT. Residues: CASSPDPSYNSPLHF.

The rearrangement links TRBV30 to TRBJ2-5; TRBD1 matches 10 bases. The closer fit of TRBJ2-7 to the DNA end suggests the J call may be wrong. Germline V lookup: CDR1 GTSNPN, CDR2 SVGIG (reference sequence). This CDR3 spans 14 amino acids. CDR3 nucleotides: TGTGCCTGGAGTGGACAGGGGGCCACCTACGAGCAGTACTTC. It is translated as CAWSGQGATYEQYF.